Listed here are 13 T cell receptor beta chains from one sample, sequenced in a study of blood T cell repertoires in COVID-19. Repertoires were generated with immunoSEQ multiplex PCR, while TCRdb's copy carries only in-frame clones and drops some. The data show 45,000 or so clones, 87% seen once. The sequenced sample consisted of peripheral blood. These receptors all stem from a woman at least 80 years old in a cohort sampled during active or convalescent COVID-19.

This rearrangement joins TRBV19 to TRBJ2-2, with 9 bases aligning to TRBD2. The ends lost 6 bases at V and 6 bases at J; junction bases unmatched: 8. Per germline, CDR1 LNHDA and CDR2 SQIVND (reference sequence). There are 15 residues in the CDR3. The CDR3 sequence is CASRTTSGSPGELFF. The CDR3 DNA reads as TGTGCCAGTAGAACGACTAGCGGTTCGCCCGGGGAGCTGTTTTTT. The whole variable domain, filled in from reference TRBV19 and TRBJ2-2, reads DGGITQSPKYLFRKEGQNVTLSCEQNLNHDAMYWYRQDPGQGLRLIYYSQIVNDFQKGDIAEGYSVSREKKESFPLTVTSAQKNPTAFYLCASRTTSGSPGELFFGEGSRLTVL.

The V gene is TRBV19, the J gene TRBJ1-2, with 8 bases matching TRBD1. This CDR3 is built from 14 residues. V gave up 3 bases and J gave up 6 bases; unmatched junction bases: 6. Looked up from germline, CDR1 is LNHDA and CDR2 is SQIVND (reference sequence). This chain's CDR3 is CASSIRTGKNGYTF. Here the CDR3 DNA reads TGTGCCAGTAGTATTCGGACAGGGAAAAATGGCTACACCTTC.

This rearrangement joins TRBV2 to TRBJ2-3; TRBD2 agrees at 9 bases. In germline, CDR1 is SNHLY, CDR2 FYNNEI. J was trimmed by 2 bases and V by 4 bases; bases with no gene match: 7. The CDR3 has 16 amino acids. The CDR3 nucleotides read TGTGCCAGCAGTGTAGGGCTAGCGGGATTCACAGATACGCAGTATTTT. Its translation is CASSVGLAGFTDTQYF.

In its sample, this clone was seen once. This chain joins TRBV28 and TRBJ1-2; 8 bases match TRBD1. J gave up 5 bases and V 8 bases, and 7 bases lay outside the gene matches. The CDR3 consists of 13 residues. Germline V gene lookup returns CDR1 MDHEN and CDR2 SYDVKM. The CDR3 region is CASYTGGSYGYTF. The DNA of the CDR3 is TGTGCCAGCTACACAGGGGGTAGTTATGGCTACACCTTC.

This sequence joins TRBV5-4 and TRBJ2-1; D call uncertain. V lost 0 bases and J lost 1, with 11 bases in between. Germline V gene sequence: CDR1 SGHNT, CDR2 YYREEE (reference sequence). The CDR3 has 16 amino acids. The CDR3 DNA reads TGTGCCAGCAGCTTGGATCAAGACTCATCCTACAATGAGCAGTTCTTC. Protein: CASSLDQDSSYNEQFF.

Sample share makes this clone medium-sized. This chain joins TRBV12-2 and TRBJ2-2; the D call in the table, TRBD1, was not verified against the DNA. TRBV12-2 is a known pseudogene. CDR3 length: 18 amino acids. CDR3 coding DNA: TGTGCAAGTCGCTTAGCGTATCTGGGCAGTCCGGACACCGGGGAGCTGTTTTTT. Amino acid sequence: CASRLAYLGSPDTGELFF.

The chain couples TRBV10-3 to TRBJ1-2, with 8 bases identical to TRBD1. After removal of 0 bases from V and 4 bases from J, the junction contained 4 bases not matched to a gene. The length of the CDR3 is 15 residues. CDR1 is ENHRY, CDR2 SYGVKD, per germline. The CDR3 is CAISESQGAGYGYTF. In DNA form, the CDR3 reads TGTGCCATCAGTGAGTCGCAGGGGGCGGGCTATGGCTACACCTTC.

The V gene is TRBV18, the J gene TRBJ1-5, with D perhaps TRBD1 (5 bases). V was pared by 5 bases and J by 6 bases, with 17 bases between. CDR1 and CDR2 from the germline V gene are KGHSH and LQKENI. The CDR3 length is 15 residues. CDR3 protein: CASSSTVGVFQPQHF. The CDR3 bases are TGTGCCAGCTCATCCACGGTAGGGGTTTTTCAGCCCCAGCATTTT.

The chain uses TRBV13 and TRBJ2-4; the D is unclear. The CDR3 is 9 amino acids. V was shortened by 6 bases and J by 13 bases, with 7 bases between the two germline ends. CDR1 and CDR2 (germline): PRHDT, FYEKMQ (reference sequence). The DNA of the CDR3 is TGTGCCAGCAGTCTACTACAGTACTTC. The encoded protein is CASSLLQYF.

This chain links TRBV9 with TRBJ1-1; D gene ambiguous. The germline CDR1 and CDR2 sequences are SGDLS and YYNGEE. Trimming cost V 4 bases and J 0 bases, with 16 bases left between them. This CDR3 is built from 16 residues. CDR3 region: CASSPGLTNMNTEAFF. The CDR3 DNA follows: TGTGCCAGCAGCCCCGGTCTTACTAACATGAACACTGAAGCTTTCTTT.

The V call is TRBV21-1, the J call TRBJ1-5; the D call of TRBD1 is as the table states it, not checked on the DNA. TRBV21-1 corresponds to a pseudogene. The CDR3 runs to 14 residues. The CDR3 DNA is TGTGCCGAATCCAGGGTGGTGAGCAATCAGCCCCAGCATTTT. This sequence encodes CAESRVVSNQPQHF.

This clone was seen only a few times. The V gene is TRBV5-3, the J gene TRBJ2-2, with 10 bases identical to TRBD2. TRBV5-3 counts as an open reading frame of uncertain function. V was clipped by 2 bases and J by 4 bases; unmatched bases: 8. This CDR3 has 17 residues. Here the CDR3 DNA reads TGTGCCAGAAGCTTCAAGCGGGAGGGCGGAATCACCGGGGAGCTGTTTTTT. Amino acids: CARSFKREGGITGELFF.

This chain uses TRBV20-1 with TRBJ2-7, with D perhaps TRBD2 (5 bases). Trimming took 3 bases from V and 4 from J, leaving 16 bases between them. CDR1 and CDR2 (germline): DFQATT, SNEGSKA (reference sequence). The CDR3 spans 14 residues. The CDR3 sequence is CSASIPGGGYEQYF. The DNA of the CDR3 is TGCAGTGCTAGTATTCCAGGTGGCGGGTACGAGCAGTACTTC.